This T cell receptor beta chain was observed in a study of T cell responses to AZD1222 COVID-19 vaccine. Points from the study as a whole: Nearly half of the spike-specific TCRs reportedly recognize variant regions that carry no mutations. Most donors were white British and more were female, and clonal diversity was possibly underestimated.

Produced via immunoSEQ multiplex PCR; TCRdb's table is partial and in-frame only. The sample includes tens of thousands of clones, about 90% seen only once; the top ten take approximately 15%. A word on this clone: Its antigen is still unknown.

The germline V gene encodes CDR1 SNHLY and CDR2 FYNNEI. Trimming removed 6 bases at V and 6 bases at J, with 5 bases between. The CDR3 sequence is 10 residues long. This chain links TRBV2 with TRBJ1-2; D possibly corresponds to TRBD1 (5 bases). The sequencing here drew on peripheral blood, taken on day 0 of AZD1222 vaccination. This clonotype was sampled from an adult in good health. CDR3 coding DNA: TGTGCCAGCAGGACAGATGGCTACACCTTC. Protein: CASRTDGYTF.